The 27 T cell receptor beta chains below were found in one sample sequenced in a study of T-cell memory formation after mild COVID-19. TCRdb independently ran MiXCR on the 5' RACE reads; one entry per CDR3 protein. Here the sample spans fewer than 150,000 distinct CDR3 sequences, about 24% being singletons. Input material: PBMCs or a T cell subset sorted from them (not recorded which). The receptors shown here come from a man aged 18 to 30 who had mild COVID-19 (a few samples of this study predate the infection). Cell type and time point are not known.

This clonotype was seen a few times. The V gene is TRBV12-3 or TRBV12-4, the J gene TRBJ1-2, with D tentatively TRBD1 (6 bases). V lost 3 bases to trimming and J lost 3 bases, with 20 bases between them. The CDR3 loop spans 17 amino acids. CDR3: CASSFIGGRDTDYGYTF. The CDR3 coding sequence is TGTGCCAGCAGTTTCATTGGCGGGCGGGACACAGACTATGGCTACACCTTC.

This chain links TRBV24-1 with TRBJ2-1, with unresolved D. Germline V CDR1 and CDR2: KGHDR, SFDVKD. CDR3 length: 15 amino acids. The V end lost 2 bases, the J end lost 4 bases, and 11 bases lay between the germline ends. The CDR3, as DNA: TGTGCCACCAGTGATTCGGGCGTGACTTACAATGAGCAGTTCTTC. It translates to CATSDSGVTYNEQFF.

This clonotype was recorded a few times. V is TRBV9 and J is TRBJ2-2; D may be TRBD1 or TRBD2 (5 bases each). V lost 3 bases and J 10 bases, leaving 10 bases between the germline ends. The CDR3 has 12 amino acids. Germline CDR1 reads SGDLS; CDR2 reads YYNGEE. The CDR3: CASSGDGAELFF. The CDR3, as DNA: TGTGCCAGCAGCGGGGACGGGGCGGAGCTGTTTTTT.

V is TRBV7-9 and J is TRBJ1-1; TRBD1 matches at 7 bases. The CDR3 length is 16 residues. J lost 6 bases, V lost 5 bases, and 15 bases had no gene match. Germline V gene lookup returns CDR1 SEHNR and CDR2 FQNEAQ (reference sequence). CDR3 protein: CASSESKTGTAAEAFF. The CDR3 DNA is TGTGCCAGCAGCGAATCGAAGACCGGGACAGCGGCTGAAGCTTTCTTT. Variable domain in full (rest from reference TRBV7-9 and TRBJ1-1): DTGVSQNPRHKITKRGQNVTFRCDPISEHNRLYWYRQTLGQGPEFLTYFQNEAQLEKSRLLSDRFSAERPKGSFSTLEIQRTEQGDSAMYLCASSESKTGTAAEAFFGQGTRLTVV.

The rearrangement joins TRBV6-5 to TRBJ2-7; 8 bases match TRBD2. The germline CDR1 and CDR2 sequences are MNHEY and SVGAGI. Trimming at V came to 2 bases and at J to 2 bases, leaving 5 bases not matched to a gene. The CDR3 spans 15 residues. DNA for the CDR3: TGTGCCAGCAGTTACGGGCGGGGGGCCCCCTACGAGCAGTACTTC. This encodes CASSYGRGAPYEQYF.

This clonotype appeared a single time. J is TRBJ1-6 and V is TRBV7-9, with 7 positions matching TRBD1. The length of the CDR3 is 15 residues. From germline, CDR1 is SEHNR and CDR2 FQNEAQ (reference sequence). With 4 bases clipped from V and 6 bases from J, the junction kept 6 bases outside the gene matches. This CDR3 is CASSWTRDSNSPLHF. The CDR3 region has the DNA TGTGCCAGCAGCTGGACACGGGACAGTAATTCACCCCTCCACTTT.

There are a few counts of this clonotype. This chain links TRBV5-1 with TRBJ2-6; TRBD1 agrees at 12 bases. The germline CDR1 and CDR2 sequences are SGHRS and YFSETQ. V was pared by 4 bases and J by 0 bases, with 2 bases of the junction left unmatched. This CDR3 region has 17 residues. The CDR3: CASSRDRGLSGANVLTF. In DNA, the CDR3 is TGCGCCAGCAGCAGGGACAGGGGGCTCTCTGGGGCCAACGTCCTGACTTTC.

V gene TRBV4-1 combines with J gene TRBJ2-3, with D unresolved. Germline-derived CDR1 and CDR2 are MGHRA and YSYEKL. CDR3 length: 14 residues. Trimming stripped 7 bases from V and 1 base from J, with 12 bases between. DNA for the CDR3: TGCGCCAGCACCCTTCGTCCGCGCACAGATACGCAGTATTTT. Amino acids: CASTLRPRTDTQYF.

The table lists this clonotype with a few counts. The chain is built from TRBV7-9 and TRBJ2-5, with TRBD1 identical over 7 bases. The CDR3 contains 11 residues. With V trimmed by 9 bases and J by 5 bases, 3 bases remained unmatched. Germline lookup yields CDR1 SEHNR and CDR2 FQNEAQ (reference sequence). For the CDR3, the DNA is TGTGCCAGTGGGACAGTGGAGACCCAGTACTTC. This translates into CASGTVETQYF.

The V call is TRBV11-2, the J call TRBJ2-1, with unresolved D. Germline V gene data show CDR1 as SGHAT and CDR2 as FQNNGV. V lost 8 bases to trimming and J lost 4 bases, with 9 bases between them. This CDR3 comprises 12 residues. As DNA, the CDR3 is TGTGCCAGCGGAGCTAGTTACAATGAGCAGTTCTTC. Encoded protein: CASGASYNEQFF.

The chain couples TRBV12-3 or TRBV12-4 to TRBJ1-2; TRBD1 is a possible D gene (5 bases). The CDR3 has 14 residues. Trimming removed 6 bases from V and 5 bases from J, with 16 bases in between. The CDR3 sequence: CASRPGLVGYGYTF. The CDR3, as DNA: TGTGCCAGCAGGCCGGGACTGGTGGGGTATGGCTACACCTTC.

This clonotype was seen only a few times. The V call is TRBV19, the J call TRBJ1-1, with TRBD1 as a possible D gene (5 bases). Per the germline V gene, CDR1 is LNHDA and CDR2 is SQIVND (reference sequence). V was clipped by 6 bases and J by 4 bases, with 15 bases between them. CDR3 size: 14 residues. The CDR3 region is CASRDWTGVTEAFF. DNA of the CDR3: TGTGCCAGTAGAGATTGGACGGGGGTCACTGAAGCTTTCTTT.

The J gene is TRBJ1-2, the V gene TRBV12-3 or TRBV12-4, with TRBD1 matching 10 bases. CDR3 length equals 14 residues. With 5 bases clipped from V and 8 bases from J, the junction kept 8 bases outside the gene matches. CDR3 DNA: TGTGCCAGCAGTGCCCGTGACAGGGGGCAAGGCTACACCTTC. Translating gives CASSARDRGQGYTF.

J is TRBJ1-2 and V is TRBV19, with 10 bases lining up with TRBD1. The V and J ends lost 9 bases and 8 bases, in that order; junction bases with no gene match: 9. CDR1 LNHDA and CDR2 SQIVND come from the germline V gene (reference sequence). This CDR3 has 13 amino acids. The CDR3 nucleotides are TGTGCCAGCCGGACAGGGGGAGGAAAAGGCTACACCTTC. Translating it yields CASRTGGGKGYTF.

This clonotype came up a few times. DNA for the CDR3: TGCAGCGTGCGAGGGGTGTATGGCTACACCTTC. This encodes CSVRGVYGYTF. The V and J genes are TRBV29-1 and TRBJ1-2, with a possible D match to TRBD1 (5 bases). Germline CDR1 is SQVTM and CDR2 is ANQGSEA. Trimming left V 6 bases short and J 5 bases short, with 10 bases between. The length of the CDR3 is 11 residues.

V gene TRBV6-4 combines with J gene TRBJ2-1; possibly TRBD1 for D (6 bases). V lost 3 bases to trimming and J lost 6 bases, with 9 bases between them. The CDR3 has 13 amino acids. Germline V CDR1 and CDR2: MRHNA, SNTAGT. In nucleotides, the CDR3 is TGTGCCAGCAGTGAGGAAGGGGGCAATGAGCAGTTCTTC. Its protein product is CASSEEGGNEQFF.

This clonotype has more than one count but fewer than ten. V is TRBV12-3 or TRBV12-4 and J is TRBJ2-2; D gene ambiguous. The length of the CDR3 is 13 residues. Deletions cut 7 bases from V and 7 bases from J, with 13 bases between. As DNA, the CDR3 is TGTGCCAGCACTCCTGGAGCCTTCGGGGAGCTGTTTTTT. This codes for CASTPGAFGELFF.

V usage is TRBV5-6 and J usage is TRBJ1-5; D is perhaps TRBD1 (5 bases). This CDR3 is 13 amino acids long. V was pared by 0 bases and J by 5 bases, with 6 bases between. Germline assignment: CDR1 SGHDT and CDR2 YYEEEE. The CDR3 DNA reads as TGTGCCAGCAGCTTGGTGGGGGATCAGCCCCAGCATTTT. Translation gives CASSLVGDQPQHF. The variable domain in full, with the rest retrieved from reference TRBV5-6 and TRBJ1-5, is DAGVTQSPTHLIKTRGQQVTLRCSPKSGHDTVSWYQQALGQGPQFIFQYYEEEERQRGNFPDRFSGHQFPNYSSELNVNALLLGDSALYLCASSLVGDQPQHFGDGTRLSIL.

The chain combines TRBV7-9 with TRBJ1-2, with a tentative D call TRBD1 (6 bases). Per germline, CDR1 SEHNR and CDR2 FQNEAQ (reference sequence). V shed 2 bases and J shed 5 bases, with 15 bases lying between them. The CDR3 extends over 15 amino acids. The CDR3 protein is CASSLPQGKLYGYTF. As DNA, the CDR3 is TGTGCCAGCAGCTTACCTCAGGGGAAACTATATGGCTACACCTTC.

This clonotype was seen a handful of times. A much larger clone differs by one base, so this may be a read error. CDR3 nucleotide sequence: TGTGCCAGCAGTGCTAGCGGGGGCACCGGGGAGCTGTTTTTT. Its translation is CASSASGGTGELFF. The chain couples TRBV7-9 to TRBJ2-2, with 10 bases that match TRBD2. Germline-derived CDR1 and CDR2 are SEHNR and FQNEAQ (reference sequence). V was pared by 6 bases and J by 4 bases, with 2 bases of the junction left unmatched. The CDR3 is made up of 14 amino acids.

V is TRBV15 and J is TRBJ1-3; tentatively, D is TRBD1 (6 bases). CDR1 and CDR2 (germline): LNHNV, YYDKDF (reference sequence). This CDR3 comprises 14 residues. Trimming removed 5 bases from V and 13 bases from J, with 21 bases in between. DNA of the CDR3: TGTGCCACCAGCGCTCTGGACAGCACAAATGGGATATATTTT. Protein sequence: CATSALDSTNGIYF. The full variable domain, with the rest looked up from reference TRBV15 and TRBJ1-3, is DAMVIQNPRYQVTQFGKPVTLSCSQTLNHNVMYWYQQKSSQAPKLLFHYYDKDFNNEADTPDNFQSRRPNTSFCFLDIRSPGLGDTAMYLCATSALDSTNGIYFGEGSWLTVV.

The chain uses TRBV7-9 and TRBJ1-5; 9 bases align to TRBD1. The CDR3 is 15 amino acids. V shed 4 bases, J shed 7 bases, and the junction held 8 bases outside the gene matches. The V gene's germline CDR1 is SEHNR and CDR2 FQNEAQ (reference sequence). In DNA, the CDR3 is TGTGCCAGCAGCTCCTCGACAGGGGGGGGGCAGCCCCAGCATTTT. Its translation: CASSSSTGGGQPQHF.

The chain uses TRBV27 and TRBJ2-3; D ambiguous. The CDR3 has 15 residues. The V gene's germline CDR1 is MNHEY and CDR2 SMNVEV (reference sequence). V was trimmed by 9 bases and J by 0 bases, leaving 16 bases between them. In nucleotides, the CDR3 is TGTGCCAGTAGCAAAGAGTCATCCAGCACAGATACGCAGTATTTT. The encoded protein is CASSKESSSTDTQYF.

The chain uses TRBV14 and TRBJ1-1; no firm D call. The germline gives CDR1 SGHDN, CDR2 FVKESK. CDR3 size: 16 residues. V lost 0 bases to trimming and J lost 10 bases, with 21 bases between them. The CDR3 nucleotides read TGTGCCAGCAGCCAAGACCCGGTCGTCCCCAGTCATGTAGCTTTCTTT. Its translation is CASSQDPVVPSHVAFF.

The rearrangement uses TRBV6-5 and TRBJ1-5; D might be TRBD1 (6 bases). CDR1 is MNHEY and CDR2 is SVGAGI in the germline V gene. Trimming stripped 6 bases from V and 9 bases from J, with 15 bases between. The CDR3 contains 13 residues. DNA of the CDR3: TGTGCCAGCAGCCCCCGGGGGCGAGCGCCCCAGCATTTT. This gives the protein CASSPRGRAPQHF.

The chain uses TRBV6-5 and TRBJ1-1, with D perhaps TRBD1 (6 bases). Germline V gives CDR1 MNHEY, CDR2 SVGAGI. With 5 bases removed from V and 4 bases from J, the gap between germline ends came to 17 bases. This CDR3 comprises 15 residues. For the CDR3, the DNA is TGTGCCAGCAGTGCCTTAGGGGGGTTGGCCACTGAAGCTTTCTTT. Amino acids: CASSALGGLATEAFF.

CDR3 in amino acids: CATSREPMPTGELFF. The DNA of the CDR3 is TGTGCCACCAGCAGAGAACCCATGCCCACCGGGGAGCTGTTTTTT. This chain joins TRBV15 and TRBJ2-2; D is unresolved. Trimming shortened V by 0 bases and J by 4 bases, and 9 bases separated the two germline ends. The CDR3 length is 15 residues. Looked up from germline, CDR1 is LNHNV and CDR2 is YYDKDF (reference sequence).